The rows below give T cell receptor beta chains drawn from one sample of a study of technical replicates of blood from several donors. Profiling relied on immunoSEQ multiplex PCR, and the TCRdb table lists in-frame clones only, not all of them. The data contain 65,000 to 85,000 clones, 85% to 95% of them singletons. The source material was T cells isolated from PBMCs. The receptors shown here come from a human donor in good health. Both conserved end residues are part of each CDR3. A D gene is named only where the DNA matches it firmly. Part of the rows lack a size; the others show once, few, many or a class for expanded clones.

>TRBV6-6|TRBJ1-5|NA|NA
TGTGCCAGCAGCCCCGTCCTTGGGGCTCTGTTTCAGCCCCAGCATTTT
CASSPVLGALFQPQHF
>TRBV19|TRBJ2-1|NA|NA
TGTGCCAGTAGCCCAGGAGGAAACAGATACAATGAGCAGTTCTTC
CASSPGGNRYNEQFF
>TRBV18|TRBJ1-5|NA|once
TGTGCCAGCTCACCCGGACGGAGGGAAAATCAGCCCCAGCATTTT
CASSPGRRENQPQHF
>TRBV7-9|TRBJ1-1|NA|once
TGTGCCAGCAGCTTAGCGGAGAACAGGGTCACTGAAGCTTTCTTT
CASSLAENRVTEAFF
>TRBV6-6|TRBJ1-2|TRBD1|NA
TGTGCCAGCAGTTTGGGGACAGGGGATGGCTACACCTTC
CASSLGTGDGYTF
>TRBV28|TRBJ2-3|NA|NA
TGTGCCAGCAGTTTAGGGCGGGTCTCCACAGATACGCAGTATTTT
CASSLGRVSTDTQYF
>TRBV4-1|TRBJ2-1|NA|NA
TGCGCCAGCAGCCCCAGGAATAGCGGCTCCTACAATGAGCAGTTCTTC
CASSPRNSGSYNEQFF
>TRBV18|TRBJ2-6|TRBD1|NA
TGTGCCAGCTCACCGACAGGGGGTAACACTGGGGCCAACGTCCTGACTTTC
CASSPTGGNTGANVLTF
>TRBV7-9|TRBJ2-2|NA|NA
TGTGCCAGCAGCTCCGGAGGGGACAGATCGAACACCGGGGAGCTGTTTTTT
CASSSGGDRSNTGELFF
>TRBV5-4|TRBJ2-7|TRBD2|NA
TGTGCCAGCAGCTTGGGCGGTGGTAGCGGGAGGGACCACGAGCAGTACTTC
CASSLGGGSGRDHEQYF
>TRBV5-4|TRBJ2-1|NA|NA
TGTGCCAGCAGTCCAGCGGGCTCCTACAATGAGCAGTTCTTC
CASSPAGSYNEQFF
>TRBV7-9|TRBJ2-1|TRBD2|NA
TGTGCCTCCTCCGAGGAACTAGCGGGTTACAATGAGCAGTTCTTC
CASSEELAGYNEQFF
>TRBV28|TRBJ1-2|TRBD1|NA
TGTGCCAGCAGTCAAAAGTTTAGGACAGGGCCTGGCTACACCTTC
CASSQKFRTGPGYTF
>TRBV7-3|TRBJ2-3|TRBD2|once
TGTGCCAGCAGCTCACTAGCGGCCAGCACAGATACGCAGTATTTT
CASSSLAASTDTQYF
>TRBV4-3|TRBJ1-5|TRBD1|NA
TGCGCCAGCAGCCAAGGAGGGGGCGAAAATCAGCCCCAGCATTTT
CASSQGGGENQPQHF
>TRBV27|TRBJ2-7|TRBD1|NA
TGTGCCAGCAGCTCCCCCTTAGACAGGGAGCACGAGCAGTACTTC
CASSSPLDREHEQYF
>TRBV12-5|TRBJ2-7|TRBD2|NA
TGTGCTAGTGGTTTGCTGGTCGGGAGGGTCCGCTGCGAGCAGTACTTC
CASGLLVGRVRCEQYF
>TRBV7-2|TRBJ2-1|NA|NA
TGTGCCAGCAGCTTATCGGGAGTTGGTGAGCAGTTCTTC
CASSLSGVGEQFF
>TRBV28|TRBJ1-1|NA|NA
TGTGCCAGCAGTTCCCTCCAAACAATGAACACTGAAGCTTTCTTT
CASSSLQTMNTEAFF
>TRBV2|TRBJ2-5|TRBD1|NA
TGTGCCAGCAGGGGGACAGATTTGGGCCAAGAGACCCAGTACTTC
CASRGTDLGQETQYF
>TRBV6-5|TRBJ2-7|TRBD2|NA
TGTGCCAGCAGTTCCGGGACTAGCGCAACCTACGAGCAGTACTTC
CASSSGTSATYEQYF
>TRBV27|TRBJ2-7|NA|NA
TGTGCCAGCAGTTGGAGTATAACCTACGAGCAGTACTTC
CASSWSITYEQYF
>TRBV29-1|TRBJ2-1|TRBD1|NA
TGCAGCATCCGACAGGGGGCTCAGTTCTTC
CSIRQGAQFF
>TRBV9|TRBJ2-7|NA|NA
TGTGCCAGCAGCGTAGCTGAGCGCTACGAGCAGTACTTC
CASSVAERYEQYF
>TRBV5-1|TRBJ1-1|NA|NA
TGCGCCAGCAGCTTGGGGGGGGTGAACACTGAAGCTTTCTTT
CASSLGGVNTEAFF
>TRBV5-1|TRBJ2-1|TRBD2|NA
TGCGCCAGCAGCTTGGGGCTTTGGCGACTAGCGGGAGAGGGGAATGAGCAGTTCTTC
CASSLGLWRLAGEGNEQFF
>TRBV29-1|TRBJ1-2|NA|NA
TGCAGCGTTGAAGATTCCGAGGTCTATGGCTACACCTTC
CSVEDSEVYGYTF
>TRBV9|TRBJ2-7|NA|NA
TGTGCCAGCAGCCCGACCCGAGGCGCATCCTACGAGCAGTACTTC
CASSPTRGASYEQYF
>TRBV2|TRBJ2-7|TRBD2|once
TGTGCCAGCGTGGGACTAGCAGACTACGAGCAGTACTTC
CASVGLADYEQYF
>TRBV7-2|TRBJ1-3|NA|NA
TGTGCCAGCAGCCCCACGAGGACAGTTACTGGAAACACCATATATTTT
CASSPTRTVTGNTIYF
>TRBV9|TRBJ2-1|NA|NA
TGTGCCAGCAGCGTAGTGTCTTACAATGAGCAGTTCTTC
CASSVVSYNEQFF
>TRBV9|TRBJ1-5|NA|few
TGTGCCAGCAGCGTAGGGGAGGGGGGGCTTCAGCCCCAGCATTTT
CASSVGEGGLQPQHF
>TRBV7-6|TRBJ2-2|NA|NA
TGTGCCAGCAGCTTAGCGATCGGGGGTGGAACCGGGGAGCTGTTTTTT
CASSLAIGGGTGELFF
>TRBV5-4|TRBJ2-5|TRBD1|once
TGTGCCAGCAGCCGGACAGGGGTGGAGACCCAGTACTTC
CASSRTGVETQYF
>TRBV27|TRBJ2-7|NA|NA
TGTGCCAGCAGTTTGGGGCTAGCGAACTACGAGCAGTACTTC
CASSLGLANYEQYF
>TRBV6-5|TRBJ2-3|NA|NA
TGTGCCAGCAGTCTCAGGCAGTCCTCCACAGATACGCAGTATTTT
CASSLRQSSTDTQYF
>TRBV19|TRBJ2-1|TRBD2|NA
TGTGCCAGTAGTCTTTCCTCTAGCGGCGACTACAATGAGCAGTTCTTC
CASSLSSSGDYNEQFF
>TRBV19|TRBJ2-7|NA|NA
TGTGCCAGTAGTATAGATCCGGGCTACGAGCAGTACTTC
CASSIDPGYEQYF
>TRBV11-3|TRBJ2-7|NA|once
TGTGCCAGCAGCTTAGTTACACCCGGGGCCTACGAGCAGTACTTC
CASSLVTPGAYEQYF
>TRBV10-3|TRBJ1-3|NA|NA
TGTGCCATCAGTGAGTCAGGAGGGGGAAACACCATATATTTT
CAISESGGGNTIYF
>TRBV30|TRBJ2-3|NA|NA
TGTGCCTGGGCAGGGCATGAGGCAGATACGCAGTATTTT
CAWAGHEADTQYF
>TRBV30|TRBJ2-1|TRBD1|NA
TGTGCCTGGGACGCCGGGACAGGGAACAATGAGCAGTTCTTC
CAWDAGTGNNEQFF
>TRBV9|TRBJ2-7|NA|NA
TGTGCCAGCAGCGTAGACGGGGGAGTGTACGAGCAGTACTTC
CASSVDGGVYEQYF
>TRBV7-2|TRBJ1-2|NA|NA
TGTGCCAGCAGCTTATCAACAGGGCCCAACTATGGCTACACCTTC
CASSLSTGPNYGYTF
>TRBV7-3|TRBJ2-5|NA|NA
TGTGCCAGCAGCTTATTCCAGGGAGAGACCCAGTACTTC
CASSLFQGETQYF
>TRBV2|TRBJ1-6|NA|once
TGTGCCAGCATCCTGAACAGAAGGGGATGGACACCCCTCCACTTT
CASILNRRGWTPLHF
>TRBV5-1|TRBJ2-2|NA|NA
TGCGCCAGCCAAAAGGGGGAGTTAACCACCGGGGAGCTGTTTTTT
CASQKGELTTGELFF
>TRBV19|TRBJ1-2|TRBD1|NA
TGTGCCAGTAGTGGGGGACAGGGTTCCAACTATGGCTACACCTTC
CASSGGQGSNYGYTF
>TRBV7-9|TRBJ2-7|NA|NA
TGTGCCAGCAGCTTAATCGGACAGCGGAGCTCCTACGAGCAGTACTTC
CASSLIGQRSSYEQYF
>TRBV6-5|TRBJ2-4|NA|NA
TGTGCCAGCAGTTACGTCAGGGGTCCCTATATTCAGTACTTC
CASSYVRGPYIQYF
>TRBV7-9|TRBJ2-3|TRBD1|NA
TGTGCCAGCAGCGCACGGGGGACAGGGACAGATACGCAGTATTTT
CASSARGTGTDTQYF
>TRBV9|TRBJ1-2|TRBD1|NA
TGTGCCAGCAGCGTAGAACAGGGGGCGGGAGGCTACACCTTC
CASSVEQGAGGYTF
>TRBV19|TRBJ2-5|NA|NA
TGTGCCTCGGGGAGTACCCTAGGGAGAGAGACCCAGTACTTC
CASGSTLGRETQYF
>TRBV7-7|TRBJ2-1|TRBD2|NA
TGTGCTAGCAGCTTAGTGGGAGGGACTTACAATGAGCAGTTCTTC
CASSLVGGTYNEQFF
>TRBV6-1|TRBJ1-1|NA|NA
TGTGCCAGCAGCGACATAGGCCGGACTGAAGCTTTCTTT
CASSDIGRTEAFF